Below, 15 T cell receptor beta chains from the same sample are listed, as sequenced in a study of CD8+ T cells in alopecia areata. Following RNA extraction, reverse transcription yielded cDNA that acted as the sequencing template. Measured with immunoSEQ multiplex PCR; TCRdb has only the in-frame clones, and not every one. The data show 130,000 to 150,000 clones, 62% seen once. The sample comprised CD8+ T cells sorted from blood. The receptors derive from a human donor in good health.

The chain couples TRBV29-1 to TRBJ2-7, with 13 bases lining up with TRBD2. Germline V gene sequence: CDR1 SQVTM, CDR2 ANQGSEA. The CDR3 covers 17 residues. The junction had 8 bases not matched to a gene; V was cut back by 3 bases and J by 0 bases. The CDR3 DNA follows: TGCAGCGTTGATATTCCCGGGACTAGCGGGGACTCCTACGAGCAGTACTTC. This gives the protein CSVDIPGTSGDSYEQYF.

This sequence joins TRBV4-1 and TRBJ2-3; D may be TRBD1 (6 bases). Trimming took 4 bases from V and 6 from J, leaving 8 bases between them. This CDR3 region has 12 residues. CDR1 is MGHRA and CDR2 is YSYEKL in the germline V gene. The CDR3 nucleotides read TGCGCCAGCAGCCTGAGGGGGGATACGCAGTATTTT. It encodes CASSLRGDTQYF.

This chain uses TRBV5-4 with TRBJ2-1, with 9 bases matching TRBD2. The CDR3 loop spans 19 amino acids. The germline V gene has CDR1 SGHNT and CDR2 YYREEE (reference sequence). The V segment lost 0 bases and the J segment 4 bases; nucleotides outside the gene matches: 14. CDR3 region: CASSLAGPLPLAGYNEQFF. CDR3 DNA: TGTGCCAGCAGCTTGGCGGGACCCCTCCCGCTAGCGGGGTACAATGAGCAGTTCTTC.

The chain links TRBV4-2 to TRBJ1-5; no definite D call. CDR1 is LGHNA, CDR2 YNFKEQ, per germline. Deletions cut 0 bases from V and 6 bases from J, with 9 bases between. This CDR3 has 14 amino acids. In DNA form, the CDR3 reads TGTGCCAGCAGCCAAGAGGAGGGCAGTCAGCCCCAGCATTTT. Amino acids: CASSQEEGSQPQHF.

The genes are TRBV4-1 and TRBJ2-2; perhaps D is TRBD1 or TRBD2 (6 bases each). Germline V gene data show CDR1 as MGHRA and CDR2 as YSYEKL. V was clipped by 5 bases and J by 7 bases, with 17 bases between them. The CDR3 loop spans 15 amino acids. The CDR3 DNA reads as TGCGCCAGCAGCATAGGAGGGACAAGTGTCGGGGAGCTGTTTTTT. This translates into CASSIGGTSVGELFF.

The chain employs TRBV29-1 and TRBJ2-3, with 8 bases matching TRBD2. CDR3 size: 14 residues. Germline values: CDR1 SQVTM, CDR2 ANQGSEA. V lost 7 bases and J lost 0; bases outside the gene matches: 6. CDR3 nucleotides: TGCAGCGACCTGACTAGCGCGAGCACAGATACGCAGTATTTT. Translated, it gives CSDLTSASTDTQYF.

V usage is TRBV19 and J usage is TRBJ2-5; TRBD1 matches 7 bases. The ends lost 4 bases at V and 9 bases at J; junction bases unmatched: 11. CDR1 and CDR2 (germline): LNHDA, SQIVND (reference sequence). The CDR3 has 14 residues. The CDR3 bases are TGTGCCAGTAGTACGAAGGGGGCTACCATGGCCCAGTACTTC. It yields the protein CASSTKGATMAQYF.

This chain connects TRBV5-1 to TRBJ1-2, with D possibly matching TRBD1 (5 bases). The CDR3 is 15 amino acids. The germline V and J ends were trimmed by 0 bases and 1 base, with 10 bases remaining between them. The germline V gene has CDR1 SGHRS and CDR2 YFSETQ. The CDR3 DNA sequence: TGCGCCAGCAGCTTGGAGGCAGGGCGTAACTATGGCTACACCTTC. Residues: CASSLEAGRNYGYTF.

A few counts support this clone. Germline is not matched at one junction end, which may reflect a read error. The chain is built from TRBV4-1 and TRBJ1-2; a possible D gene is TRBD1 (6 bases). Germline loops: CDR1 MGHRA, CDR2 YSYEKL. This CDR3 is 15 amino acids long. CDR3 DNA sequence: TGTGCCAGCAGCCAAGACCTCAGGGGAGACTATGGCTACACCTTC. Protein product: CASSQDLRGDYGYTF.

V usage is TRBV9 and J usage is TRBJ2-3; perhaps TRBD2 as D (6 bases). Trimming removed 4 bases at V and 6 bases at J, with 15 bases between. The CDR3 runs to 14 residues. Germline V gene lookup returns CDR1 SGDLS and CDR2 YYNGEE. The CDR3 nucleotides read TGTGCCAGCAGCTCCGTGCGGGACGGGGATACGCAGTATTTT. This sequence encodes CASSSVRDGDTQYF.

This clone was detected a few times. The chain couples TRBV29-1 to TRBJ2-1; D uncertain. V lost 4 bases to trimming and J lost 4 bases, with 14 bases between them. CDR1 and CDR2 from the germline V gene are SQVTM and ANQGSEA. CDR3 length: 14 residues. The CDR3 reads CSVVSAKGYNEQFF. The CDR3 nucleotides are TGCAGCGTTGTGTCCGCGAAAGGGTACAATGAGCAGTTCTTC.

The chain is built from TRBV29-1 and TRBJ2-2; no definite D call. V was clipped by 6 bases and J by 4 bases, with 6 bases between them. This CDR3 is 11 amino acids long. In germline, CDR1 is SQVTM, CDR2 ANQGSEA. The CDR3 DNA sequence: TGCAGCGTGATATTCACCGGGGAGCTGTTTTTT. Translation gives CSVIFTGELFF.

The chain combines TRBV11-3 with TRBJ2-2; 13 bases line up with TRBD2. V shed 2 bases, J shed 5 bases, and the junction held 5 bases outside the gene matches. The length of the CDR3 is 17 residues. Germline values: CDR1 SGHNT, CDR2 YENEEA. The CDR3 here is CASSLTGTSGKTGELFF. The CDR3 coding sequence is TGTGCCAGCAGCTTAACCGGGACTAGCGGGAAAACCGGGGAGCTGTTTTTT.

This chain links TRBV4-1 with TRBJ2-1; TRBD2 is a possible D gene (6 bases). The V and J ends lost 6 bases and 5 bases respectively, with 11 bases between them. CDR3 length: 13 amino acids. From germline, CDR1 is MGHRA and CDR2 YSYEKL. CDR3 loop: CASRGSGDNEQFF. As DNA, the CDR3 is TGCGCCAGCAGGGGTAGCGGTGACAATGAGCAGTTCTTC.

This chain connects TRBV15 to TRBJ2-1; a weak D match, TRBD2 (6 bases). The germline V and J ends were trimmed by 3 bases and 11 bases, with 23 bases remaining between them. CDR3 size: 16 residues. Germline V gene sequence: CDR1 LNHNV, CDR2 YYDKDF (reference sequence). The CDR3 bases are TGTGCCACCAGCAGGGAGATCCTCAGGGAGGAGGGTAAGCAGTTCTTC. Translation: CATSREILREEGKQFF.